The 27 T cell receptor beta chains given below trace back to one sample, sequenced in a study of CD8 T cells in Susac syndrome. Random hexamers primed reverse transcription of about 0.5 to 1 ug RNA. TCRdb processed the immunoSEQ multiplex PCR reads anew with MiXCR; each CDR3 protein has one entry. Among about 120,000 distinct CDR3 sequences listed, around 92% were seen once. The sequenced sample was CD8+ T cells from PBMCs. These receptors originate from a human donor in good health.

The genes are TRBV3-1 and TRBJ2-7; 7 nucleotides agree with TRBD2. Germline-derived CDR1 and CDR2 are LGHDT and YNNKEL (reference sequence). J was trimmed by 3 bases and V by 1 base; bases with no gene match: 9. The CDR3 extends over 16 amino acids. CDR3 bases: TGTGCCAGCAGCCAAGGTCAAGCGGGACGCCACTACGAGCAGTACTTC. Amino acid sequence: CASSQGQAGRHYEQYF.

The chain has TRBV24-1 and TRBJ1-2; D not certain. CDR1 and CDR2 from the germline V gene are KGHDR and SFDVKD. The CDR3 sequence is 13 residues long. The V end was cut by 1 base, the J end by 4 bases, with 6 bases between. This CDR3 reads CATSDFPFYGYTF. The CDR3 DNA sequence: TGTGCCACCAGTGATTTCCCCTTCTATGGCTACACCTTC.

The gene calls are TRBV10-3 and TRBJ1-6; 7 bases are a match to TRBD1. This CDR3 spans 14 amino acids. Germline V gene sequence: CDR1 ENHRY, CDR2 SYGVKD. Trimming removed 9 bases from V and 5 bases from J; junction bases left unmatched: 7. The CDR3 DNA sequence: TGTGCCATATCCCGGGACAGCAATAATTCACCCCTCCACTTT. This codes for CAISRDSNNSPLHF.

CDR3: CASSQRADSNQPQHF. CDR3 nucleotides: TGTGCCAGCAGCCAGAGGGCAGATAGCAATCAGCCCCAGCATTTT. This chain uses TRBV7-9 with TRBJ1-5; D unclear. The CDR3 contains 15 residues. V lost 5 bases and J 0 bases, leaving 11 bases between the germline ends. The germline V gene encodes CDR1 SEHNR and CDR2 FQNEAQ (reference sequence).

The V gene is TRBV20-1, the J gene TRBJ1-1; D gene ambiguous. The CDR3 length is 16 residues. The germline CDR1 and CDR2 sequences are DFQATT and SNEGSKA (reference sequence). The V end was cut by 1 base, the J end by 3 bases, with 18 bases between. This CDR3 is CSARVGASAHDTEAFF. The CDR3, as DNA: TGCAGTGCTAGAGTGGGCGCTTCGGCGCACGACACTGAAGCTTTCTTT.

This chain joins TRBV10-3 and TRBJ1-2, with 10 bases aligning to TRBD1. Germline CDR1 reads ENHRY; CDR2 reads SYGVKD. The V and J ends lost 3 bases and 3 bases, in that order; junction bases with no gene match: 4. The CDR3 sequence is 15 residues long. The CDR3 here is CAISDRTGGDYGYTF. CDR3 DNA sequence: TGTGCCATCAGTGATAGGACAGGGGGGGACTATGGCTACACCTTC.

The chain has TRBV3-1 and TRBJ1-1; D unclear. This CDR3 contains 13 residues. Deletions cut 3 bases from V and 8 bases from J, with 13 bases between. Germline assignment: CDR1 LGHDT and CDR2 YNNKEL (reference sequence). The CDR3 sequence: CASSHVVSAEAFF. The CDR3 DNA reads as TGTGCCAGCAGCCACGTGGTGTCAGCCGAAGCTTTCTTT.

This rearrangement joins TRBV29-1 to TRBJ2-2, with 12 bases matching TRBD2. The germline CDR1 and CDR2 sequences are SQVTM and ANQGSEA. J was trimmed by 5 bases and V by 4 bases; bases with no gene match: 11. This CDR3 contains 17 residues. The CDR3 DNA follows: TGCAGCGTTGCCAGGCGGCTAGCGGGAGGGCGGACCGGGGAGCTGTTTTTT. The encoded protein is CSVARRLAGGRTGELFF.

The V and J genes are TRBV10-3 and TRBJ2-3, with 7 bases fitting TRBD1. After removal of 4 bases from V and 7 bases from J, the junction contained 11 bases not matched to a gene. This CDR3 contains 15 residues. Germline CDR1 ENHRY, CDR2 SYGVKD. This chain's CDR3 is CAISGVTGQANTQYF. CDR3 coding DNA: TGTGCCATCAGTGGGGTGACTGGACAGGCCAATACGCAGTATTTT.

The J gene is TRBJ2-2, the V gene TRBV20-1; 8 nucleotides agree with TRBD2. Germline CDR1 is DFQATT and CDR2 is SNEGSKA (reference sequence). The CDR3 loop spans 15 amino acids. V was pared by 6 bases and J by 1 base, with 7 bases of the junction left unmatched. Written as DNA, the CDR3 is TGCAGTGCCCCGGGGGGGCTGCTGAACACCGGGGAGCTGTTTTTT. This codes for CSAPGGLLNTGELFF.

The chain couples TRBV29-1 to TRBJ2-3; 9 bases are a match to TRBD1. With 6 bases clipped from V and 3 bases from J, the junction kept 7 bases outside the gene matches. Germline CDR1 SQVTM, CDR2 ANQGSEA. CDR3 size: 14 residues. The CDR3 DNA follows: TGCAGCGTAGGACCGGGACAGGGAACAGATACGCAGTATTTT. Translation gives CSVGPGQGTDTQYF.

This sequence joins TRBV6-2 or TRBV6-3 and TRBJ2-7, with D hard to call. Per germline, CDR1 MNHEY and CDR2 SVGEGT. The CDR3 covers 14 residues. Trimming removed 2 bases at V and 2 bases at J, with 10 bases between. CDR3 in amino acids: CASSYGARAYEQYF. The CDR3 nucleotides are TGTGCCAGCAGTTACGGAGCCCGAGCCTACGAGCAGTACTTC.

The chain employs TRBV11-2 and TRBJ1-2, with D unresolved. Trimming removed 1 base from V and 6 bases from J, with 9 bases in between. Germline lookup yields CDR1 SGHAT and CDR2 FQNNGV. The CDR3 totals 13 residues. The CDR3 reads CASSLVPGNGYTF. The CDR3 DNA reads TGTGCCAGCAGCTTAGTTCCGGGGAATGGCTACACCTTC.

CDR3 protein: CASSLEGKYYEQYF. The CDR3 nucleotides read TGTGCCAGCAGCTTAGAAGGCAAGTACTACGAGCAGTACTTC. The rearrangement uses TRBV13 and TRBJ2-7; D remains ambiguous. This CDR3 comprises 14 residues. CDR1 and CDR2 (germline): PRHDT, FYEKMQ (reference sequence). Trimming stripped 1 base from V and 3 bases from J, with 10 bases between. The full variable domain, in which reference TRBV13 and TRBJ2-7 provide the parts outside the CDR3, is AAGVIQSPRHLIKEKRETATLKCYPIPRHDTVYWYQQGPGQDPQFLISFYEKMQSDKGSIPDRFSAQQFSDYHSELNMSSLELGDSALYFCASSLEGKYYEQYFGPGTRLTVT.

This chain links TRBV14 with TRBJ1-1; D ambiguous. The germline CDR1 and CDR2 sequences are SGHDN and FVKESK. CDR3 length: 15 amino acids. The V gene lost 0 bases and the J gene lost 6 bases, with 14 bases spanning the gap. In DNA, the CDR3 is TGTGCCAGCAGCCAAGAATCCGGGCGAATGGCTGAAGCTTTCTTT. Its translation: CASSQESGRMAEAFF.

The chain links TRBV9 to TRBJ2-5; the match to TRBD2 covers 12 bases. Germline V gives CDR1 SGDLS, CDR2 YYNGEE. There are 16 residues in the CDR3. With 0 bases clipped from V and 5 bases from J, the junction kept 5 bases outside the gene matches. The DNA of the CDR3 is TGTGCCAGCAGCGTAGGACTAGCGGGGGCCCCTGAGACCCAGTACTTC. This codes for CASSVGLAGAPETQYF.

The chain couples TRBV6-5 to TRBJ2-7; D ambiguous. V was clipped by 2 bases and J by 3 bases, with 11 bases between them. The germline V gene has CDR1 MNHEY and CDR2 SVGAGI. CDR3 length: 14 amino acids. CDR3 in amino acids: CASSYPGAVYEQYF. DNA of the CDR3: TGTGCCAGCAGTTACCCGGGTGCTGTCTACGAGCAGTACTTC.

The CDR3 coding sequence is TGCGCCAGCAGGTCGGACACTGAAGCTTTCTTT. This sequence encodes CASRSDTEAFF. The rearrangement links TRBV5-1 to TRBJ1-1; no reliable D call. Trimming took off 5 bases at V and 3 bases at J, with 5 bases between the two ends. The CDR3 length is 11 residues. The germline gives CDR1 SGHRS, CDR2 YFSETQ.

This sequence joins TRBV12-3 or TRBV12-4 and TRBJ2-7; the D gene is possibly TRBD1 (6 bases). Trimming took 7 bases from V and 7 from J, leaving 23 bases between them. This CDR3 spans 15 amino acids. The CDR3, as DNA: TGTGCCAGCACCCGGATGGTAGGGGGTTCGGGGGAGCAGTACTTC. This encodes CASTRMVGGSGEQYF.

V is TRBV6-5 and J is TRBJ2-7; 9 bases align to TRBD1. The trim removed 4 bases at V and 2 bases at J, leaving 3 bases unmatched. Germline-derived CDR1 and CDR2 are MNHEY and SVGAGI. The CDR3 has 14 residues. This CDR3 reads CASSSWDRAYEQYF. The CDR3 DNA reads TGTGCCAGCAGTTCCTGGGACAGGGCCTACGAGCAGTACTTC.

This clonotype has a single count. The rearrangement uses TRBV6-1 and TRBJ1-1; D may be TRBD1 (5 bases). This CDR3 region has 13 residues. The germline V gene encodes CDR1 MNHNS and CDR2 SASEGT. V dropped 1 base and J dropped 8 bases, with 11 bases sitting between them. Written as DNA, the CDR3 is TGTGCCAGCAGTGAAGGGGGCCGGGGCGAAGCTTTCTTT. This encodes CASSEGGRGEAFF.

The gene calls are TRBV10-3 and TRBJ2-5; 13 nucleotides match TRBD2. The germline CDR1 and CDR2 sequences are ENHRY and SYGVKD. With 6 bases clipped from V and 5 bases from J, the junction kept 6 bases outside the gene matches. The CDR3 spans 15 residues. The CDR3 loop is CAISPGTSGEETQYF. The CDR3, as DNA: TGTGCCATCAGCCCCGGGACTAGCGGGGAGGAGACCCAGTACTTC.

The chain couples TRBV14 to TRBJ2-5; TRBD1 might be the D (7 bases). Germline assignment: CDR1 SGHDN and CDR2 FVKESK. This CDR3 contains 17 residues. Trimming pared 0 bases from V and 3 bases from J, leaving 17 bases between. CDR3 protein: CASSQEERTGGEETQYF. In DNA, the CDR3 is TGTGCCAGCAGCCAAGAAGAGAGGACAGGAGGGGAAGAGACCCAGTACTTC.

This sequence joins TRBV7-2 and TRBJ1-1; D unclear. Germline V gene data show CDR1 as SGHTA and CDR2 as FQGNSA. The CDR3 is 15 amino acids. Trimming left V 5 bases short and J 0 bases short, with 13 bases between. CDR3 coding DNA: TGTGCCAGCAGCACTCAAAGGAGTATGAACACTGAAGCTTTCTTT. It specifies CASSTQRSMNTEAFF.

The rearrangement links TRBV7-2 to TRBJ2-5; tentative D call: TRBD1 (6 bases). The CDR3 is made up of 13 amino acids. CDR1 and CDR2 (germline): SGHTA, FQGNSA. V lost 6 bases and J lost 5, with 13 bases in between. CDR3 in amino acids: CASRPTGLETQYF. The CDR3 coding sequence is TGTGCCAGCAGACCAACAGGGTTGGAGACCCAGTACTTC.

The V gene is TRBV20-1, the J gene TRBJ2-5; 8 bases fit TRBD2. CDR3 length: 15 residues. After removal of 4 bases from V and 0 bases from J, the junction contained 7 bases not matched to a gene. From germline, CDR1 is DFQATT and CDR2 SNEGSKA (reference sequence). CDR3 sequence reads: CSATYLAGHQETQYF. The CDR3 DNA reads as TGCAGTGCTACTTACCTAGCGGGCCACCAAGAGACCCAGTACTTC.

This chain uses TRBV5-4 with TRBJ2-1, with D maybe TRBD2 (6 bases). The CDR3 runs to 12 residues. Germline CDR1 and CDR2: SGHNT and YYREEE (reference sequence). V shed 6 bases and J shed 7 bases, with 11 bases lying between them. The CDR3 reads CASTGRWNEQFF. For the CDR3, the DNA is TGTGCCAGCACCGGGAGATGGAATGAGCAGTTCTTC.